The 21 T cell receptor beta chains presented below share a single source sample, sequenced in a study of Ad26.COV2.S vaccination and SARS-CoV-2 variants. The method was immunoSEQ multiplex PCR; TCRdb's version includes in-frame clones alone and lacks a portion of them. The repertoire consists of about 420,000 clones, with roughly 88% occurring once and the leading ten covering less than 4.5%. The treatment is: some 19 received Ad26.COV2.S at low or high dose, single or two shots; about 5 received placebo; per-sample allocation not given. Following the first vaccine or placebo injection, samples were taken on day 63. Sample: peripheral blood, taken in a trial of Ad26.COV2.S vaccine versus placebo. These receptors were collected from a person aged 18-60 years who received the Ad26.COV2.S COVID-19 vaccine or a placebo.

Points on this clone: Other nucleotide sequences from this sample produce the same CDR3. Here the CDR3 reads CASSPGHTNTEAFF. The CDR3 coding sequence is TGCGCCAGCAGCCCCGGACATACGAACACTGAAGCTTTCTTT. The rearrangement links TRBV5-1 to TRBJ1-1; possible D gene TRBD1, 5 bases. The CDR3 spans 14 residues. Trimming stripped 4 bases from V and 1 base from J, with 11 bases between. The germline V gene encodes CDR1 SGHRS and CDR2 YFSETQ.

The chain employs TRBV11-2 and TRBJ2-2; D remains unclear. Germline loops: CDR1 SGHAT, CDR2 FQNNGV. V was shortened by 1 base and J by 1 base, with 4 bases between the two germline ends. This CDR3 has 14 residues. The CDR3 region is CASSLVRNTGELFF. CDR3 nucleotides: TGTGCCAGCAGCTTAGTCCGGAACACCGGGGAGCTGTTTTTT.

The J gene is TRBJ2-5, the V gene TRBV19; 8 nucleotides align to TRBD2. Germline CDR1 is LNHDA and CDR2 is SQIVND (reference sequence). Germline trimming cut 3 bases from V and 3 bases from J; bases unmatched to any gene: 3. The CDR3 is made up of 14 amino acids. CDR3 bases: TGTGCCAGTAGTATTAATAGCGGGGAAGAGACCCAGTACTTC. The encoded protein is CASSINSGEETQYF.

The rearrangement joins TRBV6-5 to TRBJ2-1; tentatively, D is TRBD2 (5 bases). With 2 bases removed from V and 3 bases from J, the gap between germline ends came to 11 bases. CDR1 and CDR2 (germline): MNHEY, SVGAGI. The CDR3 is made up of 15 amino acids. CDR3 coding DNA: TGTGCCAGCAGTTACCCCGGACTGGGCTACAATGAGCAGTTCTTC. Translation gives CASSYPGLGYNEQFF.

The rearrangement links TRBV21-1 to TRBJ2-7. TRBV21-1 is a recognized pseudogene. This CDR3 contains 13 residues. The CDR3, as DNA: TGTGCCAGCAGCACCTACGGACCGGACGAGCAGTACTTC. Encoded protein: CASSTYGPDEQYF.

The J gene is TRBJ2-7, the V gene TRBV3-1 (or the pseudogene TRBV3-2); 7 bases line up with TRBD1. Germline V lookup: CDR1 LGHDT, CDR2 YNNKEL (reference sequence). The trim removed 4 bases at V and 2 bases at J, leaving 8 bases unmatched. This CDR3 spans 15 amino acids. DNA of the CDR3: TGTGCCAGCAGCCGTACCGGACAGGCCCCCTACGAGCAGTACTTC. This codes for CASSRTGQAPYEQYF.

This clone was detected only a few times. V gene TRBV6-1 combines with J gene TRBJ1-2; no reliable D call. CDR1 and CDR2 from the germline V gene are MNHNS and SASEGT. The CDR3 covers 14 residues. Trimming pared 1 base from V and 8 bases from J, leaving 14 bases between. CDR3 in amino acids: CASSEEVVQLGYTF. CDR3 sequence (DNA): TGTGCCAGCAGTGAAGAGGTGGTGCAACTGGGCTACACCTTC.

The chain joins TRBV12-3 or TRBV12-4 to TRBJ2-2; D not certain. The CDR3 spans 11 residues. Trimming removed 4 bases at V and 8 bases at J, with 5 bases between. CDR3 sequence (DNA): TGTGCCAGCAGTTCAACGGGGGAGCTGTTTTTT. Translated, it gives CASSSTGELFF.

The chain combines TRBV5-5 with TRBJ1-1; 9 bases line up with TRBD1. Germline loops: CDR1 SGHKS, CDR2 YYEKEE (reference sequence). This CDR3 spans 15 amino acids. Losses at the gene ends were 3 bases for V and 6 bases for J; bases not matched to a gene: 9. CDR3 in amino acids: CASSWGQGLRAEAFF. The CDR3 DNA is TGTGCCAGCAGCTGGGGACAGGGATTGAGAGCTGAAGCTTTCTTT.

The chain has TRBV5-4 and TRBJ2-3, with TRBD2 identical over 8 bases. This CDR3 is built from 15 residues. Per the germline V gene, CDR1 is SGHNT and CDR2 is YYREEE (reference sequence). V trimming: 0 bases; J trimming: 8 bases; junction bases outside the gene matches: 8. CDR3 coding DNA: TGTGCCAGCAGCTTGGTGGGAGCGGGGGATGGTACGCAGTATTTT. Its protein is CASSLVGAGDGTQYF.

CDR3 in amino acids: CASGSPSPKLAGGLAKNIQYF. The DNA of the CDR3 is TGTGCTAGTGGTTCGCCAAGCCCCAAACTAGCGGGGGGGCTAGCCAAAAACATTCAGTACTTC. This chain uses TRBV12-5 with TRBJ2-4, with 13 bases lining up with TRBD2. This CDR3 has 21 residues. Germline V gene data show CDR1 as LGHNT and CDR2 as FRNRAP. V trimming: 4 bases; J trimming: 0 bases; junction bases outside the gene matches: 15.

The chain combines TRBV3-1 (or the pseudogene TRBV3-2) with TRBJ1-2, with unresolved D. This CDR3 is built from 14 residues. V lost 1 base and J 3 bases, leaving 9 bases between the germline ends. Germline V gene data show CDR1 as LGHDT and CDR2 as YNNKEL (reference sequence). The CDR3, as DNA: TGTGCCAGCAGCCAAGTTAACAGCTACTATGGCTACACCTTC. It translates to CASSQVNSYYGYTF.

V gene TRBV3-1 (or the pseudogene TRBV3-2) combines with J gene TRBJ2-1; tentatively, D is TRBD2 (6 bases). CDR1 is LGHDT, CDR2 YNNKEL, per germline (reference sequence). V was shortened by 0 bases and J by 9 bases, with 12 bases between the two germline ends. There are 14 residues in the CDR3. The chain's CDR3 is CASSQEEGPGEQFF. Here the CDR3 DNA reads TGTGCCAGCAGCCAAGAGGAGGGGCCCGGTGAGCAGTTCTTC.

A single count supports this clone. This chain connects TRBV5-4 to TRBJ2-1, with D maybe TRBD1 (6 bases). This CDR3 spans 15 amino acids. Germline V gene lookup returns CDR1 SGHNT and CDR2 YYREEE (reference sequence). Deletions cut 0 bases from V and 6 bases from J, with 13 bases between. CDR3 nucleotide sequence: TGTGCCAGCAGCTTGGTTGCAGGGGTTAGCAATGAGCAGTTCTTC. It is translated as CASSLVAGVSNEQFF.

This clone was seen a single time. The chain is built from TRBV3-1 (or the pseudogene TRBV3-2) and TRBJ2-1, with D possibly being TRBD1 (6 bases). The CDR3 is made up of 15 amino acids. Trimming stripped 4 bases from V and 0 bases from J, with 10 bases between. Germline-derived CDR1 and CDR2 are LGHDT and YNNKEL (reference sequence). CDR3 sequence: CASSPGHFSYNEQFF. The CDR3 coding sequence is TGTGCCAGCAGCCCGGGACACTTCTCCTACAATGAGCAGTTCTTC.

In nucleotides, the CDR3 is TGTGCCAGCAGTCCGCCCCGGGGAGGGGGGGAGGAGACCCAGTACTTC. Translation: CASSPPRGGGEETQYF. V gene TRBV27 combines with J gene TRBJ2-5, with a tentative D call TRBD2 (7 bases). The CDR3 has 16 residues. Germline V gene data show CDR1 as MNHEY and CDR2 as SMNVEV (reference sequence). V was shortened by 5 bases and J by 5 bases, with 21 bases between the two germline ends.

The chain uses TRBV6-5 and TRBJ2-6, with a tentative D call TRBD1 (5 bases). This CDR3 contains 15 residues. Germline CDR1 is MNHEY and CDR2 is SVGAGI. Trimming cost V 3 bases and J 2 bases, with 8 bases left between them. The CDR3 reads CASSYQGTGANVLTF. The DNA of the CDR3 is TGTGCCAGCAGTTATCAGGGAACTGGGGCCAACGTCCTGACTTTC.

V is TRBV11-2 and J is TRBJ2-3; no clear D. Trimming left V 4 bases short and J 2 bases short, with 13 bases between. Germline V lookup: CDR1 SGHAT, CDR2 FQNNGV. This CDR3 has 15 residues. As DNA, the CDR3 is TGTGCCAGCAGCTCGCTCCGGGCCTACACAGATACGCAGTATTTT. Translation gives CASSSLRAYTDTQYF.

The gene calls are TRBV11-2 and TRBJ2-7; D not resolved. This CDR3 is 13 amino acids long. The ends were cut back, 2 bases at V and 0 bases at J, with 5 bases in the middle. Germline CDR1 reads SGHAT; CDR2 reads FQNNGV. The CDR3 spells CASSLSRSYEQYF. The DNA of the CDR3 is TGTGCCAGCAGCTTATCTCGCTCCTACGAGCAGTACTTC.

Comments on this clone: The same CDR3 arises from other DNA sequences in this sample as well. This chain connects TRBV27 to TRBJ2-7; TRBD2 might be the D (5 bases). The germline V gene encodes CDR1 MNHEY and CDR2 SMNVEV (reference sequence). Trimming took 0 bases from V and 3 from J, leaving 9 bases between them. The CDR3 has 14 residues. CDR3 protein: CASSLSSGFYEQYF. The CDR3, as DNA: TGTGCCAGCAGTTTATCAAGCGGATTCTACGAGCAGTACTTC.

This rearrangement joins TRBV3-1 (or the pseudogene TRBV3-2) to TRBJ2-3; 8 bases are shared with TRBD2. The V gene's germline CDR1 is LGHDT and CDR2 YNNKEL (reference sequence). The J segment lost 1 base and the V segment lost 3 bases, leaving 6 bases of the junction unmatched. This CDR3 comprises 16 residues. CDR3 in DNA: TGTGCCAGCAGCCAGTGGGCGGGGGGACGCACAGATACGCAGTATTTT. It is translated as CASSQWAGGRTDTQYF.